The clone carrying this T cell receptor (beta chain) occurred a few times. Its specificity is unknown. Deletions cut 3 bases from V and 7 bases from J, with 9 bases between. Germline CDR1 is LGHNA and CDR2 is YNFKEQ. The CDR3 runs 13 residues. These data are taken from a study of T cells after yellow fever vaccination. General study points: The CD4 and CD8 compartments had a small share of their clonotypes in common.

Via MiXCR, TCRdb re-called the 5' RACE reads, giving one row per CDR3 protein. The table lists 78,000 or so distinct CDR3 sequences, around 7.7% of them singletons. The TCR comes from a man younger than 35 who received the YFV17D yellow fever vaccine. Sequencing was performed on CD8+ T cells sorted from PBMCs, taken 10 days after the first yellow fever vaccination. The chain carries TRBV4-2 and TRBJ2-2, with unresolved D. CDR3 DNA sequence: TGTGCCAGCAGCCACTATTCCGGCGGGGAGCTGTTTTTT. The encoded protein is CASSHYSGGELFF.